Listed here are 23 T cell receptor beta chains from one sample, sequenced in a study of T-cell reconstitution after alpha-beta-depleted transplantation in children. A TCRbeta library incorporating unique molecular identifiers was prepared. One entry per CDR3 protein results from TCRdb running MiXCR on the PCR reads. The table has hundreds of thousands of distinct CDR3 sequences, more than 10% seen once. The material was PBMCs from the stem cell graft donor, obtained from the stem cell graft. All receptors come from a human donor who donated a stem cell graft to a child with acute lymphoblastic leukemia.

This clonotype was found many times. The chain recombines TRBV12-5 with TRBJ2-2, with a weak D call TRBD1 (6 bases). Germline CDR1 and CDR2: LGHNT and FRNRAP. The CDR3 totals 13 residues. The germline V and J ends were trimmed by 2 bases and 9 bases, with 10 bases remaining between them. The CDR3: CASGLTGLRELFF. CDR3 DNA sequence: TGTGCTAGTGGTTTGACAGGGCTCCGGGAGCTGTTTTTT.

Only a few counts were recorded for this clonotype. The chain recombines TRBV5-6 with TRBJ2-1; D not resolved. Looked up from germline, CDR1 is SGHDT and CDR2 is YYEEEE. The germline V and J ends were trimmed by 2 bases and 11 bases, with 14 bases remaining between them. The CDR3 runs to 13 residues. The CDR3 DNA reads as TGTGCCAGCAGCTTAGGCCCGCCGCCCCAGCAGTTCTTC. It translates to CASSLGPPPQQFF.

This clonotype appeared many times. This chain links TRBV20-1 with TRBJ2-3; 12 bases line up with TRBD2. V gave up 3 bases and J gave up 3 bases; unmatched junction bases: 13. CDR1 is DFQATT and CDR2 is SNEGSKA in the germline V gene (reference sequence). This CDR3 has 18 amino acids. This chain's CDR3 is CSASGASGGALMTDTQYF. CDR3 DNA: TGCAGTGCTAGTGGTGCTAGCGGGGGGGCCTTAATGACAGATACGCAGTATTTT.

This clonotype was recorded a few times. One junction end disagrees with the germline gene, perhaps due to a read error. The chain employs TRBV18 and TRBJ2-6; D assignment may be TRBD1 or TRBD2 (5 bases each). The CDR3 is 16 amino acids. CDR1 is KGHSH, CDR2 LQKENI, per germline. The CDR3 reads CASSPGGRAGANGLTF. The CDR3 DNA is TGTGCCAGCTCACCCGGAGGCCGAGCTGGGGCCAACGGCCTGACTTTC.

This clonotype was detected many times. The J gene is TRBJ1-5, the V gene TRBV6-1, with 9 bases that match TRBD1. Germline V CDR1 and CDR2: MNHNS, SASEGT. V lost 5 bases to trimming and J lost 10 bases; unmatched junction nucleotides: 9. CDR3 size: 14 residues. CDR3 bases: TGTGCCAGCAGTCGACAGGGGGTGAATTCCCCCCAGCATTTT. Translation gives CASSRQGVNSPQHF.

This clonotype showed up many times. V is TRBV5-1 and J is TRBJ2-1; tentatively, D is TRBD1 (6 bases). Germline CDR1 is SGHRS and CDR2 is YFSETQ. The ends were cut back, 3 bases at V and 0 bases at J, with 7 bases in the middle. There are 14 residues in the CDR3. The CDR3 DNA sequence: TGCGCCAGCAGCTCGGACAGCTCCTACAATGAGCAGTTCTTC. Its translation is CASSSDSSYNEQFF.

This clonotype was seen at least ten times. The rearrangement links TRBV29-1 to TRBJ2-1; no definite D call. CDR1 and CDR2 (germline): SQVTM, ANQGSEA. Trimming removed 4 bases at V and 1 base at J, with 8 bases between. The CDR3 totals 13 residues. CDR3 nucleotides: TGCAGCGTTGTTCCAGTGTCCTACAATGAGCAGTTCTTC. It is translated as CSVVPVSYNEQFF.

The sample holds many counts of this clonotype. This chain joins TRBV7-2 and TRBJ2-5, with 7 positions matching TRBD1. The V gene end was trimmed by 5 bases and the J gene end by 0 bases; junction bases not matched to a gene: 6. CDR1 and CDR2 (germline): SGHTA, FQGNSA. The CDR3 runs 15 residues. CDR3 nucleotide sequence: TGTGCCAGCAGCGACGAGACAGGGTACCAAGAGACCCAGTACTTC. As protein: CASSDETGYQETQYF.

This clonotype was recorded many times. J is TRBJ2-1 and V is TRBV7-9, with 11 bases aligning to TRBD2. Germline-derived CDR1 and CDR2 are SEHNR and FQNEAQ (reference sequence). CDR3 length: 16 residues. The trim removed 3 bases at V and 2 bases at J, leaving 3 bases unmatched. As DNA, the CDR3 is TGTGCCAGCAGCTTCTTACTAGCGGGGGCCTACAATGAGCAGTTCTTC. It is translated as CASSFLLAGAYNEQFF.

This clonotype was observed many times. J is TRBJ2-1 and V is TRBV6-2 or TRBV6-3, with D possibly matching TRBD1 (6 bases). Deletions cut 5 bases from V and 5 bases from J, with 10 bases between. This CDR3 region has 13 residues. Germline CDR1 reads MNHEY; CDR2 reads SVGEGT. CDR3 nucleotides: TGTGCCAGCAGTATTCAGGGGAACAATGAGCAGTTCTTC. Protein: CASSIQGNNEQFF.

This clonotype was recorded at least ten times. J is TRBJ2-1 and V is TRBV12-3 or TRBV12-4; D not certain. CDR3 length: 13 residues. V lost 9 bases and J 12 bases, leaving 21 bases between the germline ends. CDR3 sequence (DNA): TGTGCCAGTCAGTTTAGATCCCCGCCTGGGCAGTTCTTC. This codes for CASQFRSPPGQFF.

The table lists this clonotype with many counts. The chain links TRBV20-1 to TRBJ1-1, with D maybe TRBD1 (6 bases). Germline V gene sequence: CDR1 DFQATT, CDR2 SNEGSKA (reference sequence). This CDR3 comprises 14 residues. Deletions cut 4 bases from V and 0 bases from J, with 12 bases between. CDR3 loop: CSANGGQLNTEAFF. The DNA for the CDR3 is TGCAGTGCTAACGGAGGACAGCTGAACACTGAAGCTTTCTTT.

The sample holds a few counts of this clonotype. V is TRBV6-2 or TRBV6-3 and J is TRBJ2-1, with D perhaps TRBD1 or TRBD2 (5 bases each). Trimming stripped 2 bases from V and 2 bases from J, with 19 bases between. The CDR3 consists of 18 residues. Germline V CDR1 and CDR2: MNHEY, SVGEGT. Here the CDR3 reads CASSYMGTTSTPYNEQFF. The CDR3 DNA sequence: TGTGCCAGCAGTTACATGGGGACCACTTCTACCCCCTACAATGAGCAGTTCTTC.

This clonotype occurred a few times. The gene calls are TRBV20-1 and TRBJ2-7, with TRBD1 identical over 9 bases. CDR3 size: 16 residues. CDR1 and CDR2 from the germline V gene are DFQATT and SNEGSKA (reference sequence). Trimming removed 6 bases from V and 4 bases from J; junction bases left unmatched: 16. The CDR3 loop is CSALGQGRWGLYEQYF. CDR3 coding DNA: TGCAGTGCCCTCGGACAGGGGAGGTGGGGTCTTTACGAGCAGTACTTC.

This clonotype was counted a few times. The chain employs TRBV28 and TRBJ2-1; D gene ambiguous. CDR1 is MDHEN and CDR2 is SYDVKM in the germline V gene. CDR3 size: 15 residues. V lost 8 bases, J lost 1 base, and 15 bases lay in between. The CDR3 region has the DNA TGTGCCAGCCTACGCCCGGGCCAATCCTACAATGAGCAGTTCTTC. Translating it yields CASLRPGQSYNEQFF.

This clonotype appeared many times. The chain combines TRBV20-1 with TRBJ2-7; D not certain. With 0 bases removed from V and 2 bases from J, the gap between germline ends came to 11 bases. Germline V CDR1 and CDR2: DFQATT, SNEGSKA (reference sequence). The CDR3 extends over 14 amino acids. The CDR3 spells CSARDRAETYEQYF. The CDR3 DNA reads as TGCAGTGCTAGAGATCGGGCGGAGACCTACGAGCAGTACTTC.

At least ten counts were recorded for this clonotype. V usage is TRBV14 and J usage is TRBJ2-5, with TRBD2 matching 7 bases. The junction had 10 bases not matched to a gene; V was cut back by 5 bases and J by 4 bases. Germline loops: CDR1 SGHDN, CDR2 FVKESK. The CDR3 runs to 15 residues. DNA of the CDR3: TGTGCCAGCAGCACTCGTACTAGCGCCGGAGAGACCCAGTACTTC. This translates into CASSTRTSAGETQYF.

This clonotype was detected many times. CDR3 loop: CAISTGYDEAFF. The DNA for the CDR3 is TGTGCCATCAGTACAGGGTATGATGAAGCTTTCTTT. The V and J genes are TRBV10-3 and TRBJ1-1, with a weak D call TRBD1 (6 bases). Trimming took 5 bases from V and 7 from J, leaving 11 bases between them. The germline V gene has CDR1 ENHRY and CDR2 SYGVKD. The CDR3 extends over 12 amino acids.

This clonotype has a handful of counts. The CDR3 DNA follows: TGCAGTGCCGGCGGACTGCCCGAACAGCCCCAGCATTTT. As protein: CSAGGLPEQPQHF. V and J are TRBV20-1 and TRBJ1-5; no clear D. The V end was cut by 6 bases, the J end by 7 bases, with 16 bases between. Germline V gives CDR1 DFQATT, CDR2 SNEGSKA (reference sequence). This CDR3 has 13 residues.

There are many counts of this clonotype. The chain links TRBV12-3 or TRBV12-4 to TRBJ2-5, with 11 bases aligning to TRBD2. This CDR3 is 15 amino acids long. V lost 4 bases and J lost 5; bases outside the gene matches: 6. The CDR3 coding sequence is TGTGCCAGCAGTTCCCTGACTAGCGGGAAGGAGACCCAGTACTTC. It yields the protein CASSSLTSGKETQYF.

As concerns this clonotype: A much larger clonotype is one base distant, so this may be a read error. The rearrangement uses TRBV5-1 and TRBJ2-7; D remains unclear. CDR1 SGHRS and CDR2 YFSETQ come from the germline V gene. The CDR3 contains 14 residues. The V end was cut by 4 bases, the J end by 2 bases, with 13 bases between. The CDR3, as DNA: TGCGCCAGCAGCCCGGATAGCCGCACCTACGAGCAGTACTTC. It encodes CASSPDSRTYEQYF.

This clonotype was picked up many times. CDR3 nucleotides: TGTGCCAGCAGCGCGAGTTTTAGTTTGGCCCTACCTACGGAGACCCAGTACTTC. The encoded protein is CASSASFSLALPTETQYF. This chain joins TRBV9 and TRBJ2-5, with D uncertain. Trimming stripped 3 bases from V and 5 bases from J, with 26 bases between. Germline V CDR1 and CDR2: SGDLS, YYNGEE. CDR3 length: 18 amino acids.

The J gene is TRBJ2-7, the V gene TRBV5-4, with D uncertain. There are 13 residues in the CDR3. The germline CDR1 and CDR2 sequences are SGHNT and YYREEE (reference sequence). V was clipped by 4 bases and J by 3 bases, with 11 bases between them. The CDR3 nucleotides read TGTGCCAGCAGCATGAAAGTGAGCTACGAGCAGTACTTC. This codes for CASSMKVSYEQYF.